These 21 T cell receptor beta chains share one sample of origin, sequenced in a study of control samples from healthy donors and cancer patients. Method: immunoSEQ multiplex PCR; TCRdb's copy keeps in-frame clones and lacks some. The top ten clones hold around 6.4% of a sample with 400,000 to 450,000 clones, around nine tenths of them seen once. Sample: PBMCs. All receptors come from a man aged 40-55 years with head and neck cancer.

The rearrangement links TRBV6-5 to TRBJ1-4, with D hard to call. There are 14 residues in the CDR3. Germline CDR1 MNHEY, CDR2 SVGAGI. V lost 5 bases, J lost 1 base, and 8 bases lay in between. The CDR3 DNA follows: TGTGCCAGCAGTCCCGGGGTAACTAATGAAAAACTGTTTTTT. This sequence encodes CASSPGVTNEKLFF.

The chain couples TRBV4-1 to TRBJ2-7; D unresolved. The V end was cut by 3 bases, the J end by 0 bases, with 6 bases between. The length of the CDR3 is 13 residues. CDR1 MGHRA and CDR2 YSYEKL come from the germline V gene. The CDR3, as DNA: TGCGCCAGCAGCCAGGCGGTCTCCTACGAGCAGTACTTC. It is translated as CASSQAVSYEQYF.

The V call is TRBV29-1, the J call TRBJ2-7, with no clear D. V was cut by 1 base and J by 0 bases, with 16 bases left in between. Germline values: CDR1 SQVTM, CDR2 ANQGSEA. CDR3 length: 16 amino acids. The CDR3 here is CSVEVLRHAASYEQYF. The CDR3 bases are TGCAGCGTTGAAGTCCTACGACACGCGGCCTCCTACGAGCAGTACTTC.

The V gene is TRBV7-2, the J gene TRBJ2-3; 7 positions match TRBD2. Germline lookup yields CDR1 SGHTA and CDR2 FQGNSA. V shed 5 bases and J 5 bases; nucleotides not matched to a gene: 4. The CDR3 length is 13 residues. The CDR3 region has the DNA TGTGCCAGCAGCCTGGGCGGGAGAGATACGCAGTATTTT. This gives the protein CASSLGGRDTQYF.

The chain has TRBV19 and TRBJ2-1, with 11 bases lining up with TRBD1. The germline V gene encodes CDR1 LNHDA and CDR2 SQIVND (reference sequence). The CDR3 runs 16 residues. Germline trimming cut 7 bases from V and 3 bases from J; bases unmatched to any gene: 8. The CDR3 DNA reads TGTGCCAGTATCCCTGGACAGGGGGCTAACTACAATGAGCAGTTCTTC. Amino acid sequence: CASIPGQGANYNEQFF.

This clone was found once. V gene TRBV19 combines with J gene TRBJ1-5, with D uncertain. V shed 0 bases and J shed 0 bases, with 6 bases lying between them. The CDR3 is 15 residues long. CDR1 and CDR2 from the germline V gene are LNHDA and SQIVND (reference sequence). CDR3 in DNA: TGTGCCAGTAGTATAGAAAAAGGTAGCAATCAGCCCCAGCATTTT. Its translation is CASSIEKGSNQPQHF.

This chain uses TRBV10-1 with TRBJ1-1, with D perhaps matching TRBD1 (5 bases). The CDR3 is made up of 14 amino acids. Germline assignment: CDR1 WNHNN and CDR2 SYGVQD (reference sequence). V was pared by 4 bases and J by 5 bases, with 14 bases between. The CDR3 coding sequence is TGCGCCAGCAGTGCGGGGGGGGGTAGTACTGAAGCTTTCTTT. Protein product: CASSAGGGSTEAFF.

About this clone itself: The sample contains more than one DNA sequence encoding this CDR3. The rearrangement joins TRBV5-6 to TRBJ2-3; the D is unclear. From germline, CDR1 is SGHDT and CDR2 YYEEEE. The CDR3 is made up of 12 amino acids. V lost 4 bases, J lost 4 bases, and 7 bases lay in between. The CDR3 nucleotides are TGTGCCAGCAGCCCATTAGCAGATACGCAGTATTTT. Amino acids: CASSPLADTQYF.

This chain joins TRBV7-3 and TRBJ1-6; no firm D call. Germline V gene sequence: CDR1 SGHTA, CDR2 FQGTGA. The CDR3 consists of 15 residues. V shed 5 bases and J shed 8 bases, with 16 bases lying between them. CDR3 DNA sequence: TGTGCCAGCAGCCTTCGGGCCCCTCCGGATTCACCCCTCCACTTT. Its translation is CASSLRAPPDSPLHF.

The CDR3 DNA follows: TGTGCCAGCACCCAAGGGACCGACAGGGACGCTGAAGCTTTCTTT. Its translation is CASTQGTDRDAEAFF. The chain uses TRBV6-5 and TRBJ1-1; 7 bases are a match to TRBD1. The CDR3 is 15 amino acids. Germline assignment: CDR1 MNHEY and CDR2 SVGAGI. The V segment lost 7 bases and the J segment 6 bases; nucleotides outside the gene matches: 14.

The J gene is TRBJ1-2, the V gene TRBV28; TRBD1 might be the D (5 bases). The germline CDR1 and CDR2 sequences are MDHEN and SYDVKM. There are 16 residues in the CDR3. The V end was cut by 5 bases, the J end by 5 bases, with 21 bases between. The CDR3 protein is CASSVDRDGRGYGYTF. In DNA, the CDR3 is TGTGCCAGCAGTGTTGACCGGGACGGCCGAGGGTATGGCTACACCTTC.

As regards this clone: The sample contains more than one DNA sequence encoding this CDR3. The CDR3 reads CASSPQLGQGRGYEQYF. Written as DNA, the CDR3 is TGTGCCAGCAGTCCCCAATTAGGACAGGGTAGGGGCTACGAGCAGTACTTC. The J gene is TRBJ2-7, the V gene TRBV28; 8 bases align to TRBD1. The germline gives CDR1 MDHEN, CDR2 SYDVKM. The CDR3 totals 17 residues. The ends lost 5 bases at V and 3 bases at J; junction bases unmatched: 15.

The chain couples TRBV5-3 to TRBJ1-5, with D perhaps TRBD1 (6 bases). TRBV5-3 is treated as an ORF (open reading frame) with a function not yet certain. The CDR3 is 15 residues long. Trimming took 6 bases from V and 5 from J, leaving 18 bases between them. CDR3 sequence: CARTSGGRVDQPQHF. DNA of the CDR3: TGTGCCAGAACCTCCGGGGGGCGAGTTGATCAGCCCCAGCATTTT.

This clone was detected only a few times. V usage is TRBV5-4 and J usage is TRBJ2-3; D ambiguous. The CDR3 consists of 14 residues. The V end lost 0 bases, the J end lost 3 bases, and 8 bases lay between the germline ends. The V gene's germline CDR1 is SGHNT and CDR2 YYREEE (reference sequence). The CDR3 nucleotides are TGTGCCAGCAGCTTGGAGAGTCGTACAGATACGCAGTATTTT. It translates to CASSLESRTDTQYF. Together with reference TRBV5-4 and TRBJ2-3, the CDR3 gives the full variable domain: ETGVTQSPTHLIKTRGQQVTLRCSSQSGHNTVSWYQQALGQGPQFIFQYYREEENGRGNFPPRFSGLQFPNYSSELNVNALELDDSALYLCASSLESRTDTQYFGPGTRLTVL.

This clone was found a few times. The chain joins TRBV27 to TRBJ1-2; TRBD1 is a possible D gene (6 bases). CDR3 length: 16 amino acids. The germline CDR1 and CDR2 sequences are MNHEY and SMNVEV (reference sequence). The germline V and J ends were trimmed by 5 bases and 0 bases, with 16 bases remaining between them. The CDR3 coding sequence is TGTGCCAGCAGTCCCTGGACAGCCGAAGCTAACTATGGCTACACCTTC. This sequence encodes CASSPWTAEANYGYTF.

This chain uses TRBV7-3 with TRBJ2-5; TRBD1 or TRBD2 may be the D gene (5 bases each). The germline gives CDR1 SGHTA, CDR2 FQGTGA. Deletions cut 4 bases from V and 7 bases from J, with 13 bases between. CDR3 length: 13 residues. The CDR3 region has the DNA TGTGCCAGCAGCTCGGACACCGCGGGGACCCAGTACTTC. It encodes CASSSDTAGTQYF. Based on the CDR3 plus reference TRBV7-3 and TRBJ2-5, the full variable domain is GAGVSQTPSNKVTEKGKYVELRCDPISGHTALYWYRQSLGQGPEFLIYFQGTGAADDSGLPNDRFFAVRPEGSVSTLKIQRTERGDSAVYLCASSSDTAGTQYFGPGTRLLVL.

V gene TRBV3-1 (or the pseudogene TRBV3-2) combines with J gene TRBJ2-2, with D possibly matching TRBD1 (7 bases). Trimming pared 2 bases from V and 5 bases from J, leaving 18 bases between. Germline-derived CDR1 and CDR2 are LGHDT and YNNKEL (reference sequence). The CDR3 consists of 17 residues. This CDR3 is CASSQSLGGAGTGELFF. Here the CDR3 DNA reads TGTGCCAGCAGCCAAAGTTTAGGGGGCGCGGGGACCGGGGAGCTGTTTTTT.

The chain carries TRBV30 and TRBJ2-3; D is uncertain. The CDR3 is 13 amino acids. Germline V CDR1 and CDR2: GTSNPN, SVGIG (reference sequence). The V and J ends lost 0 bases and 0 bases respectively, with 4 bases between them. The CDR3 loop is CAWSVVSTDTQYF. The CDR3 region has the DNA TGTGCCTGGAGTGTGGTTAGCACAGATACGCAGTATTTT.

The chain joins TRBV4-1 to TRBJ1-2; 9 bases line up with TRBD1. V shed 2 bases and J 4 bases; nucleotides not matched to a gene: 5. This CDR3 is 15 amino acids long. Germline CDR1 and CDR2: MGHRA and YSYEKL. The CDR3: CASSQRQDRGYGYTF. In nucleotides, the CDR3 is TGCGCCAGCAGCCAAAGACAGGACAGGGGCTATGGCTACACCTTC.

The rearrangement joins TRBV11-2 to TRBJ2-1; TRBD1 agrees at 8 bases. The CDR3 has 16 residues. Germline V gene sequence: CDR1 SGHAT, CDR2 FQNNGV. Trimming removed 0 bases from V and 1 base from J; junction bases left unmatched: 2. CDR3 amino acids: CASSLETGGSYNEQFF. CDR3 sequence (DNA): TGTGCCAGCAGCTTAGAAACAGGGGGTTCCTACAATGAGCAGTTCTTC.

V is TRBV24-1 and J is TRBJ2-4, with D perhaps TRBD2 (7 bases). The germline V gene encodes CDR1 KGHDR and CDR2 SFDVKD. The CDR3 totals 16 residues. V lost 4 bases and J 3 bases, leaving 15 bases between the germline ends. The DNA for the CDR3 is TGTGCCACCAGTGAGGCCCGGAGGGGGGGCAAAAACATTCAGTACTTC. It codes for CATSEARRGGKNIQYF.